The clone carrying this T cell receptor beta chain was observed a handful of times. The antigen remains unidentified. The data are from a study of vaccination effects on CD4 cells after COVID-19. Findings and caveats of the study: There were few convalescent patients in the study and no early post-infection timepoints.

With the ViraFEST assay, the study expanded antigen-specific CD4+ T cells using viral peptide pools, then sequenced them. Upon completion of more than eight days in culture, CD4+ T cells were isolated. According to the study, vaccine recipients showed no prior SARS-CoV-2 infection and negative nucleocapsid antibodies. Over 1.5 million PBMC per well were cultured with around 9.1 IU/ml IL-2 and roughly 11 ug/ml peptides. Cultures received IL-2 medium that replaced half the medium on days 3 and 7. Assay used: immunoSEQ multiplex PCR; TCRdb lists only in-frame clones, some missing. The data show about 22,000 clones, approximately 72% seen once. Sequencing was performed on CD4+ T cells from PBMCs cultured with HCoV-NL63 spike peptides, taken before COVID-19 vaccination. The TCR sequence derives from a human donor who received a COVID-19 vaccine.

The CDR3 is CASSQGGRGTGVYEQYF. CDR3 coding DNA: TGTGCCAGCAGCCAAGGGGGGCGGGGGACTGGAGTTTACGAGCAGTACTTC. This chain connects TRBV14 to TRBJ2-7; TRBD2 is a possible D gene (7 bases). There are 17 residues in the CDR3. Germline CDR1 reads SGHDN; CDR2 reads FVKESK. The V gene lost 1 base and the J gene lost 4 bases, with 20 bases spanning the gap.